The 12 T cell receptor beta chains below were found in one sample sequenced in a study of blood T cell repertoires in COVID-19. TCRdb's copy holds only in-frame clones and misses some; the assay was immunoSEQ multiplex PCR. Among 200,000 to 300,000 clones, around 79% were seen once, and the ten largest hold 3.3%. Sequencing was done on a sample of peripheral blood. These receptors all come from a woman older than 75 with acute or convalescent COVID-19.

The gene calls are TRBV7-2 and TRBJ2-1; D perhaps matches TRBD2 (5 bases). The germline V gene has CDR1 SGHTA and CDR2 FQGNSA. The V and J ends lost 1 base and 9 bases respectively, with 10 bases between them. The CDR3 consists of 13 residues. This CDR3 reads CASSLGGLTEQFF. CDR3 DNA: TGTGCCAGCAGCTTAGGAGGGCTTACTGAGCAGTTCTTC. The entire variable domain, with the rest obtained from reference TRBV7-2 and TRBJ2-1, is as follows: GAGVSQSPSNKVTEKGKDVELRCDPISGHTALYWYRQSLGQGLEFLIYFQGNSAPDKSGLPSDRFSAERTGGSVSTLTIQRTQQEDSAVYLCASSLGGLTEQFFGPGTRLTVL.

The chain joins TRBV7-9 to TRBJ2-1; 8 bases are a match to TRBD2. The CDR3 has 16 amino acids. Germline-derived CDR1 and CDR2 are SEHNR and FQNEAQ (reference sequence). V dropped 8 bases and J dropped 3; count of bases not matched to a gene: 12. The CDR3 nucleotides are TGTGCCAGCCAAGTAGGTAAGGCGGGGGGCTACAATGAGCAGTTCTTC. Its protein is CASQVGKAGGYNEQFF.

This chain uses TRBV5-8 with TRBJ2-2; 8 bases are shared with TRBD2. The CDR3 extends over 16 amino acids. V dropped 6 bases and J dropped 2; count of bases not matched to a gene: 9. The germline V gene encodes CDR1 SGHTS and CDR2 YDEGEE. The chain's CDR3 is CASKLRAGVNTGELFF. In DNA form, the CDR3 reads TGTGCCAGCAAGCTAAGAGCGGGGGTCAACACCGGGGAGCTGTTTTTT.

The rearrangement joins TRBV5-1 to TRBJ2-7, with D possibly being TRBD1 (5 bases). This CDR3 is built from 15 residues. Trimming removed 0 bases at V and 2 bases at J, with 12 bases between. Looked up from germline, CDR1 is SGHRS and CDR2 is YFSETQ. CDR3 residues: CASSLVGHGAYEQYF. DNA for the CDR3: TGCGCCAGCAGCTTGGTCGGACACGGAGCCTACGAGCAGTACTTC.

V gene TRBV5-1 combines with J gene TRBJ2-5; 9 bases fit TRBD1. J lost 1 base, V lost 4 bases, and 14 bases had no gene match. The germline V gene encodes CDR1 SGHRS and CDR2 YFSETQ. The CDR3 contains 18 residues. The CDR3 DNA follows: TGCGCCAGCAGCCCTGGACAGGGGAGCTGGGTGGGCCAAGAGACCCAGTACTTC. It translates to CASSPGQGSWVGQETQYF.

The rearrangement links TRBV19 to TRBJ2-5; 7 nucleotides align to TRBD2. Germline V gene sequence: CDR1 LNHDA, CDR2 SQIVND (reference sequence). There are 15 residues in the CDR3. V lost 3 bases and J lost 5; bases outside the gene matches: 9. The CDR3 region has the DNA TGTGCCAGTAGTATTTTGGGGGGGAGAGGTGAGACCCAGTACTTC. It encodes CASSILGGRGETQYF.

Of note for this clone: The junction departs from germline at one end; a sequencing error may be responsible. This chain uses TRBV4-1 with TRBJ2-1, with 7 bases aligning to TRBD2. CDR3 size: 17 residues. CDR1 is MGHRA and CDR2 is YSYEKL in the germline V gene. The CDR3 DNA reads TGCGCCAGCAGCCAAGATTACGTTGTGGGGGACTACTATGAGCAGTTCTTC. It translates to CASSQDYVVGDYYEQFF.

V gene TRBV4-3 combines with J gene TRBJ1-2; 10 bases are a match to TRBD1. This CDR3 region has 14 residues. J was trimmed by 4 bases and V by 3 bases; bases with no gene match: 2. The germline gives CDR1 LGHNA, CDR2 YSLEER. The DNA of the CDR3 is TGCGCCAGCAGCCAGGGACAGGGGACCTATGGCTACACCTTC. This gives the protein CASSQGQGTYGYTF.

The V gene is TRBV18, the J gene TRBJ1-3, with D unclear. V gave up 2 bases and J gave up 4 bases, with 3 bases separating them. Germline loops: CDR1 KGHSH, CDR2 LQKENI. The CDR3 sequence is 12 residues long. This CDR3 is CASSPEGNTIYF. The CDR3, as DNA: TGTGCCAGCTCACCAGAGGGAAACACCATATATTTT.

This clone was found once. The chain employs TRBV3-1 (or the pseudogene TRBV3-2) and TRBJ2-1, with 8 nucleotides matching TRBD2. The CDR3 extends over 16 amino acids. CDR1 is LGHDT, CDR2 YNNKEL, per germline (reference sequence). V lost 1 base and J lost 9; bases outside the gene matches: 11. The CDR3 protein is CASSQGGGLGVGEQFF. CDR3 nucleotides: TGTGCCAGCAGCCAAGGAGGGGGACTAGGGGTCGGTGAGCAGTTCTTC.

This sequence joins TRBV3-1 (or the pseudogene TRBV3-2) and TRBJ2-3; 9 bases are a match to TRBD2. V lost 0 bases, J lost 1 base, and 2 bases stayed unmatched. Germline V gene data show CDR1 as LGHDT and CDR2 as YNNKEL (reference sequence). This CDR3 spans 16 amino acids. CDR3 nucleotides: TGTGCCAGCAGCCAAGACCGGACTAGCGGCACAGATACGCAGTATTTT. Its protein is CASSQDRTSGTDTQYF.

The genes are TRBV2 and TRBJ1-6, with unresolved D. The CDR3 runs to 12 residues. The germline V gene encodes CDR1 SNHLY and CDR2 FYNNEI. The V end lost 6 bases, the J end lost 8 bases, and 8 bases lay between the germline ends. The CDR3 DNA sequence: TGTGCCAGCAGGGCGGGTGATTCACCCCTCCACTTT. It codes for CASRAGDSPLHF.